This T cell receptor (beta chain) was recovered during a study of early T cells in non-severe SARS-CoV-2 infection listed by TCRdb under 2021. Regarding the research as a whole: Because TCR sequencing relied on bulk RNA taken from unsorted whole blood, pairing of alpha and beta chains was not possible. Findings and caveats that apply to the study as a whole: VDJdb matching was skewed toward anti-spike CD8 responses and likely underestimated virus-specific expansions by missing private and CD4 specificities.

The CDR3 starts with the cysteine, ends with the phenylalanine, and has 17 residues. Solely the CDR3 DNA is kept, with 51 bases framed from the first base. Trimming takes 5 bases off V and 1 base off J; junction bases not matched to a gene: 7. CDR1 and CDR2, per the germline V gene, are SGHVS and FQNEAQ. The study was a case-control design nested within a healthcare worker cohort in London, UK, with weekly nasopharyngeal swab PCR tests and blood sampling. Between 23 and 31 March 2020, the week of the UK lockdown, healthcare workers were enrolled and then followed up weekly for as long as 16 weeks. This clonotype has ten or more counts. It lacks a known antigen. No much larger clone exists at a distance of one base, and base qualities are not known. The method was 5' RACE. TCRdb records NextSeq 500 as the sequencer. To correct for sequencing error and PCR bias, the TCR library protocol tagged individual cDNA molecules with unique molecular identifiers. Both TCR alpha and beta chains were sequenced, and tight co-correlation was observed between alpha and beta sequence abundances in each sample. Per the original workflow: Decombinator V4 was used to perform V gene, J gene and CDR3 annotation of TCR sequences. Expanded TCRs were defined as changing significantly between any two time points under a Poisson model with p below 0.0001. TCR abundances were normalised to the total number of TCRs sequenced per sample and expressed as counts per million. MAIT TCRs were defined by TRAV1-2 paired with TRAJ12, TRAJ20 or TRAJ33, and iNKT TCRs by TRAV10 paired with TRAJ18. VDJdb, accessed 1 November 2021, was searched for CMV, EBV and SARS-CoV-2 annotated TCRs, excluding TCRs annotated for multiple antigens. Through fastp at Q25 and MiXCR, TCRdb rebuilt clones from the public reads, retaining in-frame beta chains. Entries are consolidated by CDR3 protein sequence, retaining the most common genes and DNA. The V and J calls shown here were made by TCRdb, not taken from the authors' results. In all, the sample holds about 30,000 distinct CDR3 sequences, and about 4.5% of those were seen once. The ten biggest clones cover approximately 6% of the sample.

This TCR came from an adult who was a healthcare worker with PCR-confirmed SARS-CoV-2 infection or an uninfected control (not recorded which). Source: whole blood, taken at baseline. The chain employs TRBV7-8 and TRBJ2-5; a stretch of 13 junction bases matches TRBD2. The CDR3 protein: CASSVEGLAGAQETQYF. The nucleotides are TGTGCCAGCAGCGTCGAAGGACTAGCGGGGGCCCAAGAGACCCAGTACTTC.